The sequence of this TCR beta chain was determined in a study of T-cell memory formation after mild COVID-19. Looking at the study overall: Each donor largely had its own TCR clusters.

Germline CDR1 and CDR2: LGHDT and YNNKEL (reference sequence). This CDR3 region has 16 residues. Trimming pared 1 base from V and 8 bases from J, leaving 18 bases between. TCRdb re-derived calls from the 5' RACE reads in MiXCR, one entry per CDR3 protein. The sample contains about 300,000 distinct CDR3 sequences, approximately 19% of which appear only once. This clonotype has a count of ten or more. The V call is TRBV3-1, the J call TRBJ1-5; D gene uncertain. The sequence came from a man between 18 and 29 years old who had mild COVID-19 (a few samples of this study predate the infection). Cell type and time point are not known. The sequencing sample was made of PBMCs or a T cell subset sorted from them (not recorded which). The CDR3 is CASSQGRGPAQEPQHF. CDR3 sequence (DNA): TGTGCCAGCAGCCAAGGGCGCGGCCCGGCGCAGGAGCCCCAGCATTTT.